This T cell receptor (beta chain) was recovered during a study of OX40 agonist ivuxolimab in advanced cancers. Study overall: Males comprised around four fifths of the group, whose mean age was about 60 years (range 23 to 79).

CDR1 and CDR2 from the germline V gene are MNHNY and SVGAGI (reference sequence). The CDR3 is 15 amino acids. V lost 0 bases to trimming and J lost 8 bases, with 13 bases between them. Assay used: immunoSEQ multiplex PCR; TCRdb lists only in-frame clones, some missing. The table has about 82,000 clones, 70% to 90% seen once. The specimen comprised CD4+ or CD8+ T cells sorted from blood, sampled in a trial of the OX40 agonist ivuxolimab. The sequence was obtained from an adult with an advanced solid tumor such as melanoma, head and neck, liver or kidney cancer. This sequence joins TRBV6-6 and TRBJ1-4; TRBD1 might be the D (5 bases). For the CDR3, the DNA is TGTGCCAGCAGTTACTCGGGGGAGTCGAGGGAAAAACTGTTTTTT. Protein product: CASSYSGESREKLFF.